Presented here are 17 T cell receptor beta chains from one specimen sequenced in a study of OX40 agonist ivuxolimab in advanced cancers. The data were produced by immunoSEQ multiplex PCR, yet TCRdb's version contains in-frame clones alone and is incomplete. The sample includes roughly 34,000 clones, about 92% of them seen just once. Material: CD4+ or CD8+ T cells sorted from blood, obtained in a trial of the OX40 agonist ivuxolimab. Every receptor here comes from an adult with an advanced solid tumor such as melanoma, head and neck, liver or kidney cancer.

The rearrangement joins TRBV4-1 to TRBJ2-7; D is unresolved. Germline assignment: CDR1 MGHRA and CDR2 YSYEKL. With 4 bases removed from V and 6 bases from J, the gap between germline ends came to 16 bases. The CDR3 spans 14 residues. The CDR3 loop reads CASSPSLGLVEQYF. The CDR3 region has the DNA TGCGCCAGCAGCCCAAGCCTGGGGTTGGTCGAGCAGTACTTC.

The chain recombines TRBV5-1 with TRBJ1-3; no clear D. The germline V gene encodes CDR1 SGHRS and CDR2 YFSETQ. V shed 1 base and J shed 4 bases, with 6 bases lying between them. This CDR3 contains 13 residues. The CDR3 DNA reads as TGCGCCAGCAGCTTGTGGTCGGGAAACACCATATATTTT. Translating gives CASSLWSGNTIYF.

The chain joins TRBV11-2 to TRBJ1-4; 9 nucleotides line up with TRBD1. The CDR3 sequence is 15 residues long. Trimming took 5 bases from V and 2 from J; bases not matched to a gene: 3. CDR1 is SGHAT and CDR2 is FQNNGV in the germline V gene. The CDR3 sequence is CASSRDRDTNEKLFF. CDR3 DNA: TGTGCCAGCAGCCGGGACAGGGACACTAATGAAAAACTGTTTTTT.

This clone was found once. The chain links TRBV29-1 to TRBJ2-7; a weak D match, TRBD2 (5 bases). The CDR3 runs to 12 residues. V was shortened by 7 bases and J by 7 bases, with 17 bases between the two germline ends. Germline V lookup: CDR1 SQVTM, CDR2 ANQGSEA. CDR3 in DNA: TGCAGCGAGATGCATGGTACGGGGGAGCAGTACTTC. This codes for CSEMHGTGEQYF.

With regard to this clone: The same CDR3 also results from other DNA sequences found in this sample. The chain employs TRBV4-1 and TRBJ1-2; D is uncertain. V lost 4 bases, J lost 3 bases, and 18 bases lay in between. Germline CDR1 reads MGHRA; CDR2 reads YSYEKL. The CDR3 spans 16 residues. CDR3 sequence reads: CASSPRPEQPHYGYTF. The CDR3 bases are TGCGCCAGCAGCCCACGCCCGGAACAGCCCCACTATGGCTACACCTTC.

The rearrangement uses TRBV2 and TRBJ1-5; tentative D call: TRBD1 (5 bases). V dropped 8 bases and J dropped 3 bases, with 14 bases sitting between them. The CDR3 has 14 amino acids. Germline V CDR1 and CDR2: SNHLY, FYNNEI. This chain's CDR3 is CASELGTFNQPQHF. CDR3 coding DNA: TGTGCCAGCGAGCTGGGGACCTTCAATCAGCCCCAGCATTTT.

The chain recombines TRBV18 with TRBJ1-6; tentatively, D is TRBD1 (6 bases). The V end lost 1 base, the J end lost 10 bases, and 14 bases lay between the germline ends. Germline CDR1 KGHSH, CDR2 LQKENI. The CDR3 runs 15 residues. CDR3 sequence: CASSPRLQGLSPLHF. CDR3 nucleotide sequence: TGTGCCAGCTCACCACGGTTGCAGGGGTTATCACCCCTCCACTTT.

In this sample, this clone turned up once. This chain uses TRBV7-2 with TRBJ2-7; TRBD1 matches at 9 bases. This CDR3 contains 15 residues. CDR1 and CDR2 from the germline V gene are SGHTA and FQGNSA. The V and J ends lost 0 bases and 2 bases, in that order; junction bases with no gene match: 2. The CDR3: CASSLAGQGPYEQYF. DNA of the CDR3: TGTGCCAGCAGCTTAGCGGGACAGGGACCCTACGAGCAGTACTTC.

This CDR3 reads CASSLAPGGRNTDTQYF. Written as DNA, the CDR3 is TGTGCCAGCAGCTTAGCGCCGGGAGGTCGGAACACAGATACGCAGTATTTT. J is TRBJ2-3 and V is TRBV7-9, with 7 bases fitting TRBD2. CDR1 and CDR2 from the germline V gene are SEHNR and FQNEAQ (reference sequence). The trim removed 0 bases at V and 2 bases at J, leaving 8 bases unmatched. The CDR3 is 17 amino acids.

The J gene is TRBJ2-7, the V gene TRBV6-1; 8 bases are shared with TRBD1. Trimming cost V 5 bases and J 1 base; bases outside gene matches: 7. Germline V gene sequence: CDR1 MNHNS, CDR2 SASEGT. This CDR3 has 15 amino acids. The CDR3 sequence is CASSSRQGISYEQYF. The CDR3 nucleotides read TGTGCCAGCAGTAGCCGACAGGGGATATCCTACGAGCAGTACTTC.

The chain links TRBV30 to TRBJ2-2; D remains ambiguous. This CDR3 contains 12 residues. The V and J ends lost 4 bases and 8 bases respectively, with 11 bases between them. Germline values: CDR1 GTSNPN, CDR2 SVGIG (reference sequence). CDR3 protein: CAWTPSWGELFF. DNA for the CDR3: TGTGCCTGGACCCCTTCGTGGGGGGAGCTGTTTTTT.

This clone was seen more than once but under ten times. The chain's CDR3 is CASSQAGMNTGELFF. The CDR3 region has the DNA TGCGCCAGCAGCCAAGCGGGGATGAACACCGGGGAGCTGTTTTTT. This rearrangement joins TRBV4-1 to TRBJ2-2, with a weak D call TRBD2 (5 bases). The CDR3 consists of 15 residues. The germline gives CDR1 MGHRA, CDR2 YSYEKL. The germline V and J ends were trimmed by 1 base and 1 base, with 7 bases remaining between them.

This rearrangement joins TRBV7-2 to TRBJ2-1, with 8 bases matching TRBD1. Germline lookup yields CDR1 SGHTA and CDR2 FQGNSA. With 4 bases clipped from V and 8 bases from J, the junction kept 7 bases outside the gene matches. CDR3 size: 14 residues. CDR3 region: CASSSGQGGDEQFF. The CDR3 DNA follows: TGTGCCAGCAGCTCCGGACAGGGTGGGGATGAGCAGTTCTTC.

Comments on this clone: Other DNA sequences of this sample code for an identical CDR3. The rearrangement links TRBV6-1 to TRBJ1-2; D is perhaps TRBD1 (5 bases). Between the trimmed V and J ends, which lost 2 bases and 4 bases, there was a span of 8 bases. CDR1 is MNHNS and CDR2 is SASEGT in the germline V gene. This CDR3 has 13 residues. CDR3 in DNA: TGTGCCAGCAGTGAATCTCAGGGCTATGGCTACACCTTC. Translated: CASSESQGYGYTF.

The gene calls are TRBV11-1 and TRBJ2-7, with D perhaps TRBD1 or TRBD2 (5 bases each). From germline, CDR1 is SGHAT and CDR2 FQDESV (reference sequence). The V end was cut by 1 base, the J end by 3 bases, with 16 bases between. This CDR3 comprises 16 residues. The CDR3 loop is CASSLVLRDGDYEQYF. The CDR3 DNA reads as TGTGCCAGCAGCTTAGTTCTCAGGGACGGGGACTACGAGCAGTACTTC. Complete variable domain (other parts from reference TRBV11-1 and TRBJ2-7): EAEVAQSPRYKITEKSQAVAFWCDPISGHATLYWYRQILGQGPELLVQFQDESVVDDSQLPKDRFSAERLKGVDSTLKIQPAELGDSAMYLCASSLVLRDGDYEQYFGPGTRLTVT.

V usage is TRBV4-2 and J usage is TRBJ2-7; TRBD2 aligns across 8 bases. This CDR3 comprises 14 residues. Unmatched junction bases numbered 5, after V lost 0 bases and J lost 7 bases. Germline CDR1 reads LGHNA; CDR2 reads YNFKEQ. CDR3 sequence: CASSQDQGLGEQYF. For the CDR3, the DNA is TGTGCCAGCAGCCAAGATCAGGGACTAGGGGAGCAGTACTTC.

CDR3 DNA sequence: TGTGCCAGCAGCTTGGCTGGGACAGGGGGCGTCGGGGAGCTGTTTTTT. Encoded protein: CASSLAGTGGVGELFF. This sequence joins TRBV5-6 and TRBJ2-2, with TRBD1 matching over 12 bases. The CDR3 sequence is 16 residues long. Germline V gene data show CDR1 as SGHDT and CDR2 as YYEEEE. The V gene end was trimmed by 0 bases and the J gene end by 7 bases; junction bases not matched to a gene: 4.